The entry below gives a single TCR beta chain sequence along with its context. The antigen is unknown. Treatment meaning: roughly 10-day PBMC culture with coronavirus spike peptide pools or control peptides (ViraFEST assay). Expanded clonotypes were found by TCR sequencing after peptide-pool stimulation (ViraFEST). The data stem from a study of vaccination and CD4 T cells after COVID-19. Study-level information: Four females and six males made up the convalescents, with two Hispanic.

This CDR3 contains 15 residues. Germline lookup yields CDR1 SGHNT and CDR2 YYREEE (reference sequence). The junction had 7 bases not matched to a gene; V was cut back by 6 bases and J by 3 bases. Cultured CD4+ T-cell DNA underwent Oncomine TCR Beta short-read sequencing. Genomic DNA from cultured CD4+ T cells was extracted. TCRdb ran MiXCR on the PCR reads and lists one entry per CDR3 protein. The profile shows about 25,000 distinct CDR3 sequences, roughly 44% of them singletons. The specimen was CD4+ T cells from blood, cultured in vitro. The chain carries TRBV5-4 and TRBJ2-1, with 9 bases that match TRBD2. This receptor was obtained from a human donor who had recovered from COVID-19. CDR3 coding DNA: TGTGCCAGCAACCTAGCGGGATCGGACTACAATGAGCAGTTCTTC. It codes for CASNLAGSDYNEQFF.